Below are 28 T cell receptor beta chains sequenced from a single sample in a study of shared clonotypes between healthy human individuals. Data came from immunoSEQ multiplex PCR; TCRdb stores just in-frame clones and leaves some out. The table lists around 650,000 clones, about 96% of them singletons. Cells designated naive CD8 were CD45RO-negative and were positively selected for CCR7, with terminally differentiated effector memory CD45RA+ cells excluded. Sequenced input: naive CD8+ T cells sorted from blood. Receptor source: a woman between 25 and 40 years old in good health.

In regard to this clone: Relative to the germline gene, one junction end is altered; a read error may explain this. The rearrangement links TRBV9 to TRBJ1-1; tentatively, D is TRBD1 (6 bases). Germline CDR1 is SGDLS and CDR2 is YYNGEE. The CDR3 is made up of 14 amino acids. The CDR3 coding sequence is TGTGCCAGCAACGTAGGGGGGACGAACACTGAAGCTTTCTTT. Translation: CASNVGGTNTEAFF.

V gene TRBV4-1 combines with J gene TRBJ2-4; the match to TRBD1 covers 9 bases. Germline lookup yields CDR1 MGHRA and CDR2 YSYEKL. This CDR3 spans 17 amino acids. Trimming cost V 2 bases and J 1 base; bases outside gene matches: 6. The chain's CDR3 is CASSQQGQGGAKNIQYF. In DNA, the CDR3 is TGCGCCAGCAGCCAACAGGGACAGGGAGGTGCCAAAAACATTCAGTACTTC.

The V gene is TRBV2, the J gene TRBJ2-5, with D unclear. Trimming pared 6 bases from V and 5 bases from J, leaving 7 bases between. The CDR3 is 11 residues long. CDR1 and CDR2 (germline): SNHLY, FYNNEI. As DNA, the CDR3 is TGTGCCAGCAGGTTCGGGGAGACCCAGTACTTC. It is translated as CASRFGETQYF.

This clone was detected only once. The chain employs TRBV11-1 and TRBJ2-3; 10 bases agree with TRBD2. Trimming at V came to 5 bases and at J to 3 bases, leaving 14 bases not matched to a gene. The CDR3 length is 18 residues. CDR1 is SGHAT and CDR2 is FQDESV in the germline V gene (reference sequence). The CDR3 region is CASSLMGPLAGETDTQYF. CDR3 DNA sequence: TGTGCCAGCAGCCTGATGGGGCCGCTAGCGGGAGAGACAGATACGCAGTATTTT.

The count of this clone is one. The chain has TRBV28 and TRBJ1-5; D unresolved. CDR3 length: 17 residues. V lost 7 bases to trimming and J lost 5 bases, with 24 bases between them. Germline values: CDR1 MDHEN, CDR2 SYDVKM. The CDR3 spells CASITLDRTLLDQPQHF. The CDR3 region has the DNA TGTGCCAGCATCACCCTCGACCGGACCCTACTCGATCAGCCCCAGCATTTT. Together with reference TRBV28 and TRBJ1-5, the CDR3 gives the full variable domain: DVKVTQSSRYLVKRTGEKVFLECVQDMDHENMFWYRQDPGLGLRLIYFSYDVKMKEKGDIPEGYSVSREKKERFSLILESASTNQTSMYLCASITLDRTLLDQPQHFGDGTRLSIL.

The chain uses TRBV11-2 and TRBJ1-2; the D gene is possibly TRBD1 (5 bases). Between the trimmed V and J ends, which lost 4 bases and 5 bases, there was a span of 11 bases. The CDR3 loop spans 13 amino acids. Germline assignment: CDR1 SGHAT and CDR2 FQNNGV. CDR3 bases: TGTGCCAGCAGCTCACGCGGGACTTATGGCTACACCTTC. Translated: CASSSRGTYGYTF.

The chain has TRBV10-1 and TRBJ1-1; perhaps TRBD1 as D (6 bases). Germline-derived CDR1 and CDR2 are WNHNN and SYGVQD (reference sequence). V dropped 4 bases and J dropped 3 bases, with 15 bases sitting between them. The CDR3 has 15 residues. As DNA, the CDR3 is TGCGCCAGCAGTGGCTGGACAGTAAGGTACACTGAAGCTTTCTTT. It translates to CASSGWTVRYTEAFF.

The chain couples TRBV11-3 to TRBJ2-7; no clear D gene. The V end was cut by 5 bases, the J end by 2 bases, with 13 bases between. The germline CDR1 and CDR2 sequences are SGHNT and YENEEA. The CDR3 loop spans 14 amino acids. The CDR3 coding sequence is TGTGCCAGCAGCCTCACGGGTAACGCCTACGAGCAGTACTTC. Translating gives CASSLTGNAYEQYF.

This clone was observed a handful of times. The chain carries TRBV5-1 and TRBJ2-7, with TRBD1 as a possible D gene (7 bases). This CDR3 is 14 amino acids long. Trimming took 6 bases from V and 4 from J, leaving 17 bases between them. Germline V gene lookup returns CDR1 SGHRS and CDR2 YFSETQ. The DNA for the CDR3 is TGCGCCAGCAACCCGGCGGGGACAGCATACGAGCAGTACTTC. Its translation: CASNPAGTAYEQYF.

This chain joins TRBV9 and TRBJ2-7, with D perhaps TRBD2 (6 bases). Germline-derived CDR1 and CDR2 are SGDLS and YYNGEE. V was cut by 4 bases and J by 8 bases, with 19 bases left in between. CDR3 length: 14 residues. CDR3 in DNA: TGTGCCAGCAGCCCCAGGACGGGGGTTTCACAGCAGTACTTC. It translates to CASSPRTGVSQQYF.

The CDR3 region has the DNA TGTGCCAGCAGTAGAAACAGGCTACTTCGGTATGGCTACACCTTC. It is translated as CASSRNRLLRYGYTF. This chain uses TRBV28 with TRBJ1-2; a weak D match, TRBD1 (5 bases). This CDR3 is built from 15 residues. The germline gives CDR1 MDHEN, CDR2 SYDVKM. Trimming stripped 5 bases from V and 5 bases from J, with 18 bases between.

The rearrangement links TRBV27 to TRBJ2-7, with 7 bases aligning to TRBD2. The ends lost 3 bases at V and 4 bases at J; junction bases unmatched: 9. The CDR3 totals 15 residues. In germline, CDR1 is MNHEY, CDR2 SMNVEV (reference sequence). CDR3 in amino acids: CASSLGGGIRYEQYF. Written as DNA, the CDR3 is TGTGCCAGCAGTTTGGGGGGAGGGATAAGGTACGAGCAGTACTTC.

This sequence joins TRBV5-1 and TRBJ1-3, with D uncertain. This CDR3 spans 14 amino acids. With 3 bases removed from V and 1 base from J, the gap between germline ends came to 8 bases. Germline V gene data show CDR1 as SGHRS and CDR2 as YFSETQ. CDR3 bases: TGCGCCAGCAGCTCTGAGAGTTCTGGAAACACCATATATTTT. This gives the protein CASSSESSGNTIYF. The variable domain in full, completed from reference TRBV5-1 and TRBJ1-3, reads KAGVTQTPRYLIKTRGQQVTLSCSPISGHRSVSWYQQTPGQGLQFLFEYFSETQRNKGNFPGRFSGRQFSNSRSEMNVSTLELGDSALYLCASSSESSGNTIYFGEGSWLTVV.

This rearrangement joins TRBV7-9 to TRBJ2-3; 12 bases are a match to TRBD2. This CDR3 has 16 residues. V lost 1 base, J lost 5 bases, and 4 bases stayed unmatched. Germline CDR1 reads SEHNR; CDR2 reads FQNEAQ (reference sequence). CDR3 sequence reads: CASSLGLAGVIDTQYF. In DNA, the CDR3 is TGTGCCAGCAGCTTAGGACTAGCGGGAGTAATAGATACGCAGTATTTT.

The chain couples TRBV6-5 to TRBJ1-1; maybe TRBD1 (6 bases). Trimming pared 0 bases from V and 1 base from J, leaving 12 bases between. This CDR3 spans 16 amino acids. Per germline, CDR1 MNHEY and CDR2 SVGAGI. CDR3 residues: CASSYSKDSSNTEAFF. CDR3 DNA sequence: TGTGCCAGCAGTTACTCCAAGGACAGTTCGAACACTGAAGCTTTCTTT.

The chain combines TRBV6-1 with TRBJ1-2, with 8 bases matching TRBD1. The CDR3 has 14 amino acids. CDR1 is MNHNS and CDR2 is SASEGT in the germline V gene. Unmatched junction bases numbered 6, after V lost 4 bases and J lost 5 bases. The CDR3 reads CASSGYDRGYGYTF. The DNA of the CDR3 is TGTGCCAGCAGTGGATATGACAGGGGATATGGCTACACCTTC.

V gene TRBV28 combines with J gene TRBJ1-5, with 7 positions matching TRBD1. The V gene's germline CDR1 is MDHEN and CDR2 SYDVKM. This CDR3 contains 14 residues. With V trimmed by 4 bases and J by 7 bases, 7 bases remained unmatched. The CDR3 DNA sequence: TGTGCCAGCAGTTCACGGACAGGTGGGCAGCCCCAGCATTTT. Its translation is CASSSRTGGQPQHF.

This clone was observed a single time. The chain's CDR3 is CASSHRPEPPGELFF. CDR3 DNA sequence: TGCGCCAGCAGCCACCGTCCGGAGCCCCCCGGGGAGCTGTTTTTT. The rearrangement uses TRBV4-1 and TRBJ2-2, with D unclear. Deletions cut 3 bases from V and 6 bases from J, with 14 bases between. Germline loops: CDR1 MGHRA, CDR2 YSYEKL. This CDR3 contains 15 residues.

The chain employs TRBV6-6 and TRBJ2-7; D remains ambiguous. V shed 7 bases and J shed 4 bases, with 14 bases lying between them. Germline V lookup: CDR1 MNHNY, CDR2 SVGAGI (reference sequence). The CDR3 consists of 13 residues. CDR3 sequence reads: CASIDTIGYEQYF. DNA of the CDR3: TGTGCCAGCATTGACACGATCGGTTACGAGCAGTACTTC.

The rearrangement joins TRBV7-7 to TRBJ2-1, with D perhaps being TRBD1 or TRBD2 (5 bases each). V gave up 5 bases and J gave up 8 bases, with 19 bases separating them. The germline gives CDR1 SSHAT, CDR2 FNYEAQ (reference sequence). This CDR3 spans 15 amino acids. As DNA, the CDR3 is TGTGCCAGCAGCGCTGCTGGGGGAATGGGGGATGAGCAGTTCTTC. It codes for CASSAAGGMGDEQFF.

This chain uses TRBV5-4 with TRBJ2-7; TRBD2 matches at 8 bases. V dropped 0 bases and J dropped 2; count of bases not matched to a gene: 7. Germline values: CDR1 SGHNT, CDR2 YYREEE (reference sequence). CDR3 length: 16 residues. The CDR3, as DNA: TGTGCCAGCAGCTTGGCCCCGCTAGCGGGTACCTACGAGCAGTACTTC. It codes for CASSLAPLAGTYEQYF.

This clone was picked up a small number of times. The chain recombines TRBV27 with TRBJ2-1; no firm D call. Germline CDR1 is MNHEY and CDR2 is SMNVEV (reference sequence). The CDR3 has 14 residues. V lost 5 bases and J lost 6, with 14 bases in between. The CDR3 region is CASSGVMAGNEQFF. DNA for the CDR3: TGTGCCAGCAGTGGGGTTATGGCAGGCAATGAGCAGTTCTTC.

To note about this clone: Other nucleotide sequences in the sample specify the same CDR3. This sequence joins TRBV19 and TRBJ1-5; the D gene is possibly TRBD1 (5 bases). The V end lost 3 bases, the J end lost 7 bases, and 13 bases lay between the germline ends. This CDR3 spans 14 amino acids. Germline CDR1 LNHDA, CDR2 SQIVND (reference sequence). The CDR3 region is CASSIGQGYQPQHF. In DNA form, the CDR3 reads TGTGCCAGTAGTATCGGCCAGGGTTACCAGCCCCAGCATTTT.

As to this clone: The sample has other DNA sequences that encode this CDR3 too. The chain joins TRBV29-1 to TRBJ2-7; D is uncertain. Deletions cut 4 bases from V and 0 bases from J, with 7 bases between. The CDR3 has 12 residues. CDR1 is SQVTM and CDR2 is ANQGSEA in the germline V gene. This CDR3 reads CSVVDNSYEQYF. The CDR3, as DNA: TGCAGCGTTGTAGACAACTCCTACGAGCAGTACTTC.

The rearrangement uses TRBV27 and TRBJ2-7, with 7 bases lining up with TRBD2. This CDR3 is 18 amino acids long. V shed 5 bases, J shed 11 bases, and the junction held 27 bases outside the gene matches. Germline-derived CDR1 and CDR2 are MNHEY and SMNVEV (reference sequence). The CDR3 bases are TGTGCCAGCAGTCCCGGAGTGGTGGCGGGAGAAATAGATCGTGTGGAGTACTTC. Translated: CASSPGVVAGEIDRVEYF.

V is TRBV28 and J is TRBJ2-5; no definite D call. The CDR3 runs 14 residues. V lost 3 bases and J 5 bases, leaving 13 bases between the germline ends. Per the germline V gene, CDR1 is MDHEN and CDR2 is SYDVKM. The CDR3 loop reads CASSFGEVRETQYF. The CDR3 DNA is TGTGCCAGCAGTTTCGGCGAGGTGCGGGAGACCCAGTACTTC.

The chain has TRBV28 and TRBJ1-5; D is ambiguous. Trimming cost V 4 bases and J 6 bases, with 10 bases left between them. CDR1 is MDHEN, CDR2 SYDVKM, per germline. CDR3 length: 13 residues. The chain's CDR3 is CASSSVSRQPQHF. The CDR3 nucleotides read TGTGCCAGCAGTTCTGTGAGCCGTCAGCCCCAGCATTTT.

V usage is TRBV27 and J usage is TRBJ1-1; possible D gene TRBD1, 5 bases. Germline-derived CDR1 and CDR2 are MNHEY and SMNVEV (reference sequence). Trimming left V 8 bases short and J 0 bases short, with 22 bases between. The CDR3 consists of 17 residues. CDR3 loop: CASAADSGLGVNTEAFF. The CDR3, as DNA: TGTGCCAGCGCGGCTGACAGCGGCTTGGGGGTGAACACTGAAGCTTTCTTT.